This record looks at one T cell receptor beta chain sequence and its context. It lacks a known antigen. Nothing much larger sits one base from this clone, and base qualities are not available. This entry comes from a study of shared clonotypes between healthy human individuals (dated by TCRdb to the early 2020s). For context, the study as a whole: A couple of women and a few men aged 18 to 49 years were included in the cohort. To increase sequencing depth and limit assay-specific biases, different laboratories used diverse techniques to prepare libraries and sequence TCR repertoires. The study deeply sequenced blood TCR repertoires of about 5 healthy adults to estimate repertoire size and the extent of clonotype sharing between individuals. Between about 0.94 and 10 billion PBMCs per donor were obtained by leukapheresis.

The donors were healthy, HIV-negative adults with no recently reported acute infections or vaccinations. Every donor was a Caucasian adult living in Nashville, Tennessee, USA. For unsorted samples, some 90 million PBMCs were counted, and genomic DNA was extracted using the QIAamp DNA Blood Mini kit. Blood was collected by leukapheresis, and PBMCs were isolated by Ficoll-Histopaque density gradient centrifugation and then cryopreserved in liquid nitrogen vapor phase. The research as a whole found: Pairwise subsampling led to the expectation that sequencing depth would affect the degree of clonotype sharing among donors. Sampling was restricted to blood, and TCR repertoires in tissue are likely to differ from TCR repertoires in blood. Because the study included only a small number of donors, the genetic and exposure-history diversity represented was limited.

From its cysteine to its phenylalanine, the CDR3 spans 14 amino acids. Only the CDR3 DNA stays, 42 bases, in frame from base 1. Between the V and J ends, shortened by 0 bases and 2 bases respectively, the junction contains 8 bases. The germline V gene yields MGHRA for CDR1 and YSYEKL for CDR2. TCR CDR3 regions were amplified from genomic DNA by multiplex PCR using the deep immunoSEQ assay. Extracted genomic DNA from each cell subset was distributed evenly across all wells of several immunoSEQ 96-well plates, and each plate was treated as a replicate. For unsorted PBMC, approximately 290 ng genomic DNA, equal to 30,000 or so T cell genomes, was loaded into each replicate PCR. Genomic DNA from unsorted PBMC was sequenced over ten immunoSEQ deep assay plates. Purified libraries were measured with a Qubit 3.0 fluorometer, size-checked on a Bioanalyzer 2100, and measured again with the KAPA Library Quantification kit. A separate single-read 150-cycle Illumina NextSeq 550 flow cell was used to sequence each immunoSEQ 96-well plate. In the paper's pipeline: Because the immunoSEQ output held only junctional sequences and lacked quality scores, the filtering could not match the filtering applied to full-length reads. To assign V/J genes and CDR3, sequences were annotated against IMGT germline references using PyIR, a Python wrapper for IgBLAST v1.9. Reads were removed for weak V/J assignments (E-value above 1e-6), missing CDR3, stop codons, out-of-frame junctions, or ambiguous translated residues. V3J clonotypes were defined as sequences sharing an identical inferred V gene, J gene, and CDR3 amino acid sequence. To compute the percentage overlap between repertoires, the number of shared unique clonotypes was divided by the size of the smaller repertoire. Repertoire richness was assessed with RTK rarefaction, the Chao1 estimator, and Recon v2.1 estimates of unobserved clonotypes. Drawn from immuneACCESS, this table holds only the in-frame rearrangements with V and J called that TCRdb kept. Clones are partly lost; checked studies trace under half to an unresolved V gene and leave the rest unexplained. From that table come the V and J calls and clone size; the DNA was used to work out D and trimming. This sample is represented by about 500,000 clones; 60% to 80% of them were singletons. The leading ten clones occupy more than 10% of the sample.

The chain employs TRBV4-1 and TRBJ2-7; the D gene is not confidently resolved. The TCR originated in a middle-aged woman in good health. Some clones in this sample may be carry-over from other donors' samples. Sequenced input: PBMCs. The CDR3 corresponds to CASSQEIITYEQYF. The DNA sequence is given as TGCGCCAGCAGCCAAGAAATCATCACCTACGAGCAGTACTTC.